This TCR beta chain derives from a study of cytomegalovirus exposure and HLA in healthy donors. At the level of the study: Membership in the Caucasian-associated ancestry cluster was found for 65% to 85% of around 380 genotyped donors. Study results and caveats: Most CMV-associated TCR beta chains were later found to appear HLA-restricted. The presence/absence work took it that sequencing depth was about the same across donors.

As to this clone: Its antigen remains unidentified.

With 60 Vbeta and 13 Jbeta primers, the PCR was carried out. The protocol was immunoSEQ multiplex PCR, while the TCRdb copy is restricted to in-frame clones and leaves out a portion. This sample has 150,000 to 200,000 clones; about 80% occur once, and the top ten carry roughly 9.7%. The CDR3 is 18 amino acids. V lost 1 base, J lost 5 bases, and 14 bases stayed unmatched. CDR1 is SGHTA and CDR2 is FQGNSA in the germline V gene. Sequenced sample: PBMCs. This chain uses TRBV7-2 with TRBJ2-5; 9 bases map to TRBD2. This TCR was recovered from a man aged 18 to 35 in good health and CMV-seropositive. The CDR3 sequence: CASSLERGGRASGETQYF. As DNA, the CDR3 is TGTGCCAGCAGCTTAGAGAGGGGCGGGAGGGCCTCGGGGGAGACCCAGTACTTC.